Below are 28 T cell receptor beta chains sequenced from a single sample in a study of regulatory and conventional T cells in RAG deficiency. Genomic DNA came from blood regulatory T cells gated CD4+ CD25-high CD127-low. The table came from immunoSEQ multiplex PCR; TCRdb's copy has only in-frame clones and leaves some out. The data hold some 28,000 clones, with 80% to 95% observed a single time. This sample was shared with a second study, whose subject was regulatory T cells. That study reports: Amplification used 52 TRBV primers and 13 TRBJ primers.

Source material: Tregs sorted from blood. These TCRs come from a human donor in good health.

The V and J genes are TRBV7-2 and TRBJ1-1; D not resolved. This CDR3 is 13 amino acids long. Germline values: CDR1 SGHTA, CDR2 FQGNSA. V dropped 3 bases and J dropped 5 bases, with 10 bases sitting between them. In DNA form, the CDR3 reads TGTGCCAGCAGCTTTGCGGGAATAACTGAAGCTTTCTTT. Its translation: CASSFAGITEAFF. The variable domain in full, completed from reference TRBV7-2 and TRBJ1-1, reads GAGVSQSPSNKVTEKGKDVELRCDPISGHTALYWYRQSLGQGLEFLIYFQGNSAPDKSGLPSDRFSAERTGGSVSTLTIQRTQQEDSAVYLCASSFAGITEAFFGQGTRLTVV.

The chain joins TRBV5-1 to TRBJ2-3; D is ambiguous. Germline CDR1 SGHRS, CDR2 YFSETQ. The CDR3 covers 17 residues. With 3 bases removed from V and 0 bases from J, the gap between germline ends came to 17 bases. Here the CDR3 DNA reads TGCGCCAGCAGCTCAAGATGGAACGTAGGGAGCACAGATACGCAGTATTTT. Its translation: CASSSRWNVGSTDTQYF.

The V gene is TRBV15, the J gene TRBJ2-3; 8 nucleotides align to TRBD1. CDR1 and CDR2 (germline): LNHNV, YYDKDF (reference sequence). The V and J ends lost 0 bases and 3 bases, in that order; junction bases with no gene match: 5. This CDR3 spans 16 amino acids. Written as DNA, the CDR3 is TGTGCCACCAGCAGAGACAGGGGGCGAGGGACAGATACGCAGTATTTT. Translated, it gives CATSRDRGRGTDTQYF.

The gene calls are TRBV28 and TRBJ2-4; no firm D call. Germline V gene data show CDR1 as MDHEN and CDR2 as SYDVKM. The CDR3 length is 16 residues. V was shortened by 5 bases and J by 0 bases, with 14 bases between the two germline ends. The CDR3 coding sequence is TGTGCCAGCAGTCCGCTTTCCCCCTTAGCCAAAAACATTCAGTACTTC. It yields the protein CASSPLSPLAKNIQYF.

J is TRBJ2-3 and V is TRBV4-1, with TRBD2 matching 8 bases. The CDR3 spans 17 residues. Germline loops: CDR1 MGHRA, CDR2 YSYEKL. Trimming cost V 4 bases and J 4 bases; bases outside gene matches: 13. In DNA, the CDR3 is TGCGCCAGCAGCCTAGCGATGGCGGGGGGATTGGCAGATACGCAGTATTTT. It codes for CASSLAMAGGLADTQYF.

This clone was recorded once. The rearrangement links TRBV7-6 to TRBJ1-2; D is unclear. Germline V gives CDR1 SGHVS, CDR2 FNYEAQ. The CDR3 covers 15 residues. With 2 bases removed from V and 1 base from J, the gap between germline ends came to 11 bases. CDR3 loop: CASSLMARSNYGYTF. The CDR3 DNA is TGTGCCAGCAGCTTAATGGCGAGGAGTAACTATGGCTACACCTTC.

The V call is TRBV5-1, the J call TRBJ1-2, with unresolved D. The CDR3 loop spans 13 amino acids. V lost 4 bases and J 8 bases, leaving 15 bases between the germline ends. The germline V gene encodes CDR1 SGHRS and CDR2 YFSETQ. The CDR3 bases are TGCGCCAGCAGCCCCGACGGTCTTGGGGGCTACACCTTC. This translates into CASSPDGLGGYTF.

The chain carries TRBV6-6 and TRBJ2-5; D is unresolved. The CDR3 runs to 12 residues. V was trimmed by 3 bases and J by 2 bases, leaving 4 bases between them. CDR1 MNHNY and CDR2 SVGAGI come from the germline V gene (reference sequence). The CDR3 sequence: CASSYQQETQYF. The DNA for the CDR3 is TGTGCCAGCAGTTATCAACAAGAGACCCAGTACTTC.

The chain is built from TRBV27 and TRBJ2-3; the D gene could be TRBD1 or TRBD2 (5 bases each). V was shortened by 2 bases and J by 0 bases, with 15 bases between the two germline ends. From germline, CDR1 is MNHEY and CDR2 SMNVEV (reference sequence). The CDR3 consists of 17 residues. CDR3 loop: CASSLGRGGPSTDTQYF. CDR3 DNA sequence: TGTGCCAGCAGTTTAGGTCGGGGCGGACCTAGCACAGATACGCAGTATTTT.

This rearrangement joins TRBV28 to TRBJ1-5, with TRBD1 matching over 9 bases. With V trimmed by 3 bases and J by 4 bases, 7 bases remained unmatched. Germline CDR1 MDHEN, CDR2 SYDVKM. CDR3 length: 16 residues. The CDR3 spells CASSFRQGVRNQPQHF. CDR3 sequence (DNA): TGTGCCAGCAGTTTCCGACAGGGGGTCAGGAATCAGCCCCAGCATTTT.

This clone was counted a single time. The chain is built from TRBV7-9 and TRBJ2-7; D is uncertain. The V gene lost 5 bases and the J gene lost 4 bases, with 6 bases spanning the gap. CDR3 length equals 11 residues. Per the germline V gene, CDR1 is SEHNR and CDR2 is FQNEAQ (reference sequence). Written as DNA, the CDR3 is TGTGCCAGCAGCGTGGGGTACGAGCAGTACTTC. Protein product: CASSVGYEQYF.

The gene calls are TRBV7-2 and TRBJ1-1; 7 bases map to TRBD1. Germline CDR1 is SGHTA and CDR2 is FQGNSA. Trimming removed 4 bases from V and 11 bases from J; junction bases left unmatched: 10. This CDR3 contains 13 residues. The CDR3 spells CASSYKTGSWAFF. CDR3 DNA sequence: TGTGCCAGCAGCTATAAGACAGGGTCGTGGGCTTTCTTT.

This chain uses TRBV28 with TRBJ2-5; either TRBD1 or TRBD2 may supply D (5 bases each). The germline V gene has CDR1 MDHEN and CDR2 SYDVKM. Trimming cost V 3 bases and J 5 bases, with 16 bases left between them. This CDR3 has 15 residues. CDR3 nucleotide sequence: TGTGCCAGCAGTTTGACGTCCGCCTGGGGGGAGACCCAGTACTTC. As protein: CASSLTSAWGETQYF.

This chain uses TRBV6-5 with TRBJ2-4; 7 positions match TRBD2. The V segment lost 8 bases and the J segment 7 bases; nucleotides outside the gene matches: 11. Germline V gives CDR1 MNHEY, CDR2 SVGAGI. The CDR3 runs 14 residues. The CDR3 nucleotides are TGTGCCAGCTCCCCGGGACTAAACTACAACATTCAGTACTTC. It is translated as CASSPGLNYNIQYF.

The V call is TRBV19, the J call TRBJ2-5; TRBD1 might be the D (7 bases). V was shortened by 0 bases and J by 5 bases, with 16 bases between the two germline ends. The CDR3 contains 16 residues. Germline CDR1 is LNHDA and CDR2 is SQIVND (reference sequence). CDR3 sequence: CASSIDAQGGRETQYF. Here the CDR3 DNA reads TGTGCCAGTAGTATAGATGCCCAGGGGGGACGGGAGACCCAGTACTTC.

The V and J genes are TRBV5-1 and TRBJ2-1; 10 bases are shared with TRBD1. The CDR3 sequence is 15 residues long. Germline CDR1 and CDR2: SGHRS and YFSETQ. V shed 5 bases and J 3 bases; nucleotides not matched to a gene: 5. CDR3 loop: CASSRGTGDYNEQFF. In DNA, the CDR3 is TGCGCCAGCAGTCGCGGGACAGGGGACTACAATGAGCAGTTCTTC.

This CDR3 is CASSLAQGRNSPLHF. As DNA, the CDR3 is TGTGCCAGCAGCTTAGCACAGGGGAGGAATTCACCCCTCCACTTT. The gene calls are TRBV7-9 and TRBJ1-6, with 7 nucleotides matching TRBD1. Trimming at V came to 0 bases and at J to 7 bases, leaving 3 bases not matched to a gene. The CDR3 is 15 amino acids. The germline CDR1 and CDR2 sequences are SEHNR and FQNEAQ (reference sequence).

The chain recombines TRBV6-5 with TRBJ1-6; D call uncertain. This CDR3 contains 13 residues. Trimming left V 6 bases short and J 9 bases short, with 12 bases between. Germline lookup yields CDR1 MNHEY and CDR2 SVGAGI. The CDR3 is CASSPGNRSPLHF. Written as DNA, the CDR3 is TGTGCCAGCAGCCCAGGTAACCGTTCACCCCTCCACTTT.

The rearrangement uses TRBV7-9 and TRBJ1-4, with D possibly being TRBD1 (5 bases). V lost 3 bases and J lost 3, with 11 bases in between. The CDR3 length is 15 residues. The germline V gene encodes CDR1 SEHNR and CDR2 FQNEAQ (reference sequence). The CDR3 region is CASSFTGAPNEKLFF. CDR3 DNA sequence: TGTGCCAGCAGCTTTACCGGGGCCCCTAATGAAAAACTGTTTTTT.

The rearrangement joins TRBV29-1 to TRBJ2-7; no firm D call. The CDR3 runs 12 residues. CDR1 is SQVTM, CDR2 ANQGSEA, per germline. Trimming shortened V by 4 bases and J by 2 bases, and 9 bases separated the two germline ends. CDR3 coding DNA: TGCAGCGTTGTACTTGGCACCTACGAGCAGTACTTC. It is translated as CSVVLGTYEQYF.

The rearrangement links TRBV18 to TRBJ2-7; 11 bases agree with TRBD1. This CDR3 is built from 14 residues. The V gene's germline CDR1 is KGHSH and CDR2 LQKENI. V was clipped by 4 bases and J by 6 bases; unmatched bases: 5. CDR3 in DNA: TGTGCCAGCTCACGCCGGGACAGGGGGGGCGAGCAGTACTTC. The encoded protein is CASSRRDRGGEQYF.

This rearrangement joins TRBV18 to TRBJ2-5, with 11 nucleotides matching TRBD2. Germline V lookup: CDR1 KGHSH, CDR2 LQKENI. CDR3 length: 16 residues. The V and J ends lost 1 base and 5 bases, in that order; junction bases with no gene match: 6. CDR3 residues: CASSPRASGGQETQYF. For the CDR3, the DNA is TGTGCCAGCTCACCACGGGCTAGCGGGGGGCAGGAGACCCAGTACTTC.

The CDR3 DNA reads as TGCGCCAGCAGCGCCATAGGGCTGAACACTGAAGCTTTCTTT. Protein product: CASSAIGLNTEAFF. The V call is TRBV5-1, the J call TRBJ1-1, with D uncertain. The germline V and J ends were trimmed by 4 bases and 0 bases, with 10 bases remaining between them. Looked up from germline, CDR1 is SGHRS and CDR2 is YFSETQ. The length of the CDR3 is 14 residues.

The chain joins TRBV6-4 to TRBJ2-2; TRBD1 aligns across 8 bases. With V trimmed by 6 bases and J by 0 bases, 0 bases remained unmatched. In germline, CDR1 is MRHNA, CDR2 SNTAGT. The length of the CDR3 is 14 residues. The CDR3 loop is CASRTGANTGELFF. The CDR3 region has the DNA TGTGCCAGCAGGACAGGGGCGAACACCGGGGAGCTGTTTTTT.

The chain recombines TRBV2 with TRBJ2-5; TRBD2 agrees at 8 bases. After removal of 6 bases from V and 2 bases from J, the junction contained 5 bases not matched to a gene. CDR1 and CDR2 (germline): SNHLY, FYNNEI. The CDR3 runs 14 residues. CDR3 in amino acids: CASSGGAVQETQYF. CDR3 nucleotide sequence: TGTGCCAGCAGCGGGGGGGCGGTACAAGAGACCCAGTACTTC.

The J gene is TRBJ2-2, the V gene TRBV19; D ambiguous. The V and J ends lost 6 bases and 0 bases respectively, with 11 bases between them. CDR3 length: 15 amino acids. Germline CDR1 LNHDA, CDR2 SQIVND (reference sequence). CDR3 protein: CASRPFAANTGELFF. The DNA for the CDR3 is TGTGCCAGTAGACCCTTCGCAGCGAACACCGGGGAGCTGTTTTTT. The full variable domain, with the rest looked up from reference TRBV19 and TRBJ2-2, is DGGITQSPKYLFRKEGQNVTLSCEQNLNHDAMYWYRQDPGQGLRLIYYSQIVNDFQKGDIAEGYSVSREKKESFPLTVTSAQKNPTAFYLCASRPFAANTGELFFGEGSRLTVL.

The chain combines TRBV27 with TRBJ1-2, with a possible D match to TRBD1 (5 bases). Germline loops: CDR1 MNHEY, CDR2 SMNVEV (reference sequence). This CDR3 is 14 amino acids long. V lost 0 bases and J 3 bases, leaving 8 bases between the germline ends. The CDR3 DNA is TGTGCCAGCAGTTTATCGTGGGACCACTATGGCTACACCTTC. Translation gives CASSLSWDHYGYTF.

The CDR3 nucleotides are TGTGCCAGCAGTTCCGGGACAGGGGGCGGCTACACCTTC. Translating gives CASSSGTGGGYTF. This chain links TRBV6-5 with TRBJ1-2, with 12 bases lining up with TRBD1. Germline CDR1 is MNHEY and CDR2 is SVGAGI. J gave up 8 bases and V 4 bases, and 2 bases lay outside the gene matches. The CDR3 has 13 amino acids.